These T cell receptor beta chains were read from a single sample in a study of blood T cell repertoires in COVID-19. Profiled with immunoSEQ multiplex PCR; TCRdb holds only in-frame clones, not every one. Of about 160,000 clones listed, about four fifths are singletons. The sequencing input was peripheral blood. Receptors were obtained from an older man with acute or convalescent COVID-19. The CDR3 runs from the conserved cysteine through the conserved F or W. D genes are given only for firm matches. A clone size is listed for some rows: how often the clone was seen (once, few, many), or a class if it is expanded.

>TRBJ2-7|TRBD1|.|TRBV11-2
TGTGCCAGCAGCTCGATGGGACAGGGGGGGTCCTACGAGCAGTACTTC
CASSSMGQGGSYEQYF
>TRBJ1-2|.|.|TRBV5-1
TGCGCCAGCAGCTTGGGCGCCTCCTATGGCTACACCTTC
CASSLGASYGYTF
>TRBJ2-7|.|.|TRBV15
TGTGCCACCAGCAGAGATCGCGGGTACGAGCAGTACTTC
CATSRDRGYEQYF
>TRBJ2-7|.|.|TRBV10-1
TGCGCCAGCAGTGACAACTCCTACGAGCAGTACTTC
CASSDNSYEQYF
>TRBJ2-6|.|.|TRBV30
TGTGCCTGGAGTTGGACAGCTGGGGCCAACGTCCTGACTTTC
CAWSWTAGANVLTF
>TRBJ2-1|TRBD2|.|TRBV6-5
TGTGCCAGCACCCCTACCGGGACTATTTACAGTGAGCAGTTCTTC
CASTPTGTIYSEQFF
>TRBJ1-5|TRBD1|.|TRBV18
TGTGCCAGCTCACCAGACGACAGGGGCCTCTATAGCAATCAGCCCCAGCATTTT
CASSPDDRGLYSNQPQHF
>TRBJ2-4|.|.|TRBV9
TGTGCCAGCAGCGTAGGGGGGGACATTCAGTACTTC
CASSVGGDIQYF
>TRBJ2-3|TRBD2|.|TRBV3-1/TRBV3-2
TGTGCCAGCAGCCAAGAGGGGGGGGGAGATACGCAGTATTTT
CASSQEGGGDTQYF
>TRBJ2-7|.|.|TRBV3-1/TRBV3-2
TGTGCCAGCAGTCTTCGTCCTACCTCCTACGAGCAGTACTTC
CASSLRPTSYEQYF
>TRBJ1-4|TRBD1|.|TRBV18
TGTGCCAGCTCTCCGAACAGGGGGAGGAATGAAAAACTGTTTTTT
CASSPNRGRNEKLFF
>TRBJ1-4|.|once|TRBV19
TGTGCCAGTAGTGCGGCGGATGGAAAACTGTTTTTT
CASSAADGKLFF
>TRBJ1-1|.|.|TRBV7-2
TGTGCCAGCAGCTCCCAAGCCCGGAACACTGAAGCTTTCTTT
CASSSQARNTEAFF
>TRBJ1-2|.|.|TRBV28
TGTGCCAGCAGTTTAGGTCGGGGGACCTATGGCTACACCTTC
CASSLGRGTYGYTF
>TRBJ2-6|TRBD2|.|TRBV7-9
TGTGCCAGCAGCACCACTAGCGGGGACTCTGGGGCCAACGTCCTGACTTTC
CASSTTSGDSGANVLTF
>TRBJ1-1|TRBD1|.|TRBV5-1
TGCGCCAGCAGCTTGGGGGACAGGGGGAACACTGAAGCTTTCTTT
CASSLGDRGNTEAFF
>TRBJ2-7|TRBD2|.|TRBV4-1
TGCGCCAGCAGCCAAGGAGGCGGGGGGGCCGCCTACGAGCAGTACTTC
CASSQGGGGAAYEQYF
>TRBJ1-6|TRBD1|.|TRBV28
TGTGCCAGCAGTGAGGGACAGGGTAATAATTCACCCCTCCACTTT
CASSEGQGNNSPLHF
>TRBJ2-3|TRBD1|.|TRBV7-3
TGTGCCAGCAGCTATAAAACAGGGGGCTTGGGAGATACGCAGTATTTT
CASSYKTGGLGDTQYF
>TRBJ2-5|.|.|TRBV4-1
TGCGCCAGCAGCCAACTCCGTCCGAAGGGGCTAAAAGAGACCCAGTACTTC
CASSQLRPKGLKETQYF
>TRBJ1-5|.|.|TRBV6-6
TGTGCCAGCAGCCAGGGGAGCGGTCAGCCCCAGCATTTT
CASSQGSGQPQHF
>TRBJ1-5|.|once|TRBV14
TGTGCCAGCAGCCACCCCCCGGGGAAGATTTCTAGCAATCAGCCCCAGCATTTT
CASSHPPGKISSNQPQHF
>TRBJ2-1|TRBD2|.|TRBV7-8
TGTGCCAGCAGCTTGCGTCCGGGACTAGCGGGAGCCTCCTACAATGAGCAGTTCTTC
CASSLRPGLAGASYNEQFF
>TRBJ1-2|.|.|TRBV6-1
TGTGCCAGCAGTGACGCGGGGGCCCGCTATGGCTACACCTTC
CASSDAGARYGYTF
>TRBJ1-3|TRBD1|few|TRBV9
TGTGCCAGCAGCCTGGGGACAGGGAGTGGAAACACCATATATTTT
CASSLGTGSGNTIYF
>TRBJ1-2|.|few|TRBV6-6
TGTGCCAGCAGACCGCGGACAGAGGGCTACACCTTC
CASRPRTEGYTF
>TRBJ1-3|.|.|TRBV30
TGTGCCTGGAGTGTAACCTGGCCTGGAAACACCATATATTTT
CAWSVTWPGNTIYF
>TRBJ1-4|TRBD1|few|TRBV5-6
TGTGCCAGCAGCTCCGGGACAGGGGGGGAAAAACTGTTTTTT
CASSSGTGGEKLFF
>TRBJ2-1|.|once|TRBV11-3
TGTGCCAGCAGCCCGGACCGACAGAACAATGAGCAGTTCTTC
CASSPDRQNNEQFF
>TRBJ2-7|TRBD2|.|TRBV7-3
TGTGCCAGCAGATTCGGGACTAGCGTGGGATACGAGCAGTACTTC
CASRFGTSVGYEQYF
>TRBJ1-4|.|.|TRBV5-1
TGCGCCAGCAGCTTATCCAAGCCGGGATATAATGAAAAACTGTTTTTT
CASSLSKPGYNEKLFF
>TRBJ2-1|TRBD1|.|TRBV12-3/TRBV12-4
TGTGCCAGCAGCCCCGGGACAGGGTTGGAGCAGTTCTTC
CASSPGTGLEQFF
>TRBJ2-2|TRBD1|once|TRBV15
TGTGCCACCAGCAGAGGCCCCTCGGGACAGACCGGGGAGCTGTTTTTT
CATSRGPSGQTGELFF
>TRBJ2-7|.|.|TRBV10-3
TGTGCCATCAGTGAGGCCACCCGGCTAGTCTCCTACGAGCAGTACTTC
CAISEATRLVSYEQYF
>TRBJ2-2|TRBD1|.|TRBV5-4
TGTGCCAGCAGCCTACAGGGGACCACCGGGGAGCTGTTTTTT
CASSLQGTTGELFF
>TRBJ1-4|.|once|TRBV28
TGTGCCAGCAAAGGATACAGCCTCGGAAAACTGTTTTTT
CASKGYSLGKLFF
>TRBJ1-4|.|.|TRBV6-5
TGTGCCAGCAGTCAACAGGGAACCGGCGAAAAACTGTTTTTT
CASSQQGTGEKLFF
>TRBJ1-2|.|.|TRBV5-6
TGTGCCAGCAGCTTGATGTACAGCTATGGCTACACCTTC
CASSLMYSYGYTF
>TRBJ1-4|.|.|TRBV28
TGTGCCAGCGGGCACCCAGGGTTAAAGAGTGGTAATGAAAAACTGTTTTTT
CASGHPGLKSGNEKLFF
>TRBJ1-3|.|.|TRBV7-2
TGTGCCAGCAGCCCCACGGGGGGTAACACCATATATTTT
CASSPTGGNTIYF
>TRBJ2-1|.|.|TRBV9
TGTGCCAGCAGCCCACGAACCGGACAATTGGGGTCGGTGGATGAGCAGTTCTTC
CASSPRTGQLGSVDEQFF
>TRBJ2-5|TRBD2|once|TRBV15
TGTGCCACCAGCATGAGGAGCGGGGGGATCCAAGAGACCCAGTACTTC
CATSMRSGGIQETQYF
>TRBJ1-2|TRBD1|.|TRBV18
TGTGCCAGCTCACCGGACAGGAAGGGCTACACCTTC
CASSPDRKGYTF
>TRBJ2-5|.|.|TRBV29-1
TGCAGCGCAACCTCCGGTGGGGGGGCGGGGGAGACCCAGTACTTC
CSATSGGGAGETQYF
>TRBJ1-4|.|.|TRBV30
TGTGCCTGGAGTCCCATGACGGGATTACTTAATGAAAAACTGTTTTTT
CAWSPMTGLLNEKLFF